Here is one T cell receptor beta chain with its context. Its antigen remains unknown. These data originate in a study of T-cell memory formation after mild COVID-19. Overall study context: TCR clusters were mostly confined to one donor each.

Study results and limitations: CM and EM subsets held most contracting CD4+ clones; EMRA held CD8+ ones. A balance of CD4 and CD8 characterized clones contracting day 15 to 85, whereas later expanders leaned CD4+. Some clones that responded were present in memory (sampled pre-infection), which suggests cross-reactive memory joined.

TCRdb ran MiXCR on the 5' RACE reads and lists one entry per CDR3 protein. This table has 150,000 to 200,000 distinct CDR3 sequences, approximately 15% appearing once. Germline CDR1 is DFQATT and CDR2 is SNEGSKA (reference sequence). The CDR3 has 14 amino acids. Unmatched junction bases numbered 9, after V lost 5 bases and J lost 3 bases. This chain connects TRBV20-1 to TRBJ1-1, with 7 positions matching TRBD1. Sequenced input: PBMCs or a T cell subset sorted from them (not recorded which). The clonotype comes from an adult woman who had mild COVID-19 (a few samples of this study predate the infection). Cell type and time point are not known. The CDR3 spells CSAYPGTEYTEAFF. The CDR3 nucleotides are TGCAGTGCTTATCCCGGGACAGAGTACACTGAAGCTTTCTTT.